This T cell receptor beta chain was profiled in a study of cytomegalovirus exposure and HLA in healthy donors. Study findings and constraints: TCR beta V- and J-gene trimming was later associated with a missense DCLRE1C variant.

Donors were nominally healthy when sampled, though unrecorded immune exposures were likely. About this clone: The antigen is undetermined.

Germline V CDR1 and CDR2: GTSNPN, SVGIG (reference sequence). V dropped 3 bases and J dropped 5 bases, with 14 bases sitting between them. The CDR3 contains 13 residues. In the PCR, 60 Vbeta and 13 Jbeta primers were used. Authors' analysis steps: In a later analysis, the count reached approximately 80 million unique TCR beta chains, with 8.5 million to 14 million shared. Profiling relied on immunoSEQ multiplex PCR, and the TCRdb table lists in-frame clones only, not all of them. That table furnishes V, J and clone size, whereas the DNA furnished D and trimming. The sample has about 160,000 clones, about 72% seen once.

The chain employs TRBV30 and TRBJ2-7; D possibly corresponds to TRBD1 (5 bases). Material: PBMCs. The receptor's source is a man aged 60 to 75 in good health and CMV-seronegative. Here the CDR3 reads CAWRLGVLDEQYF. The CDR3 DNA follows: TGTGCCTGGAGGTTAGGGGTTTTGGACGAGCAGTACTTC.